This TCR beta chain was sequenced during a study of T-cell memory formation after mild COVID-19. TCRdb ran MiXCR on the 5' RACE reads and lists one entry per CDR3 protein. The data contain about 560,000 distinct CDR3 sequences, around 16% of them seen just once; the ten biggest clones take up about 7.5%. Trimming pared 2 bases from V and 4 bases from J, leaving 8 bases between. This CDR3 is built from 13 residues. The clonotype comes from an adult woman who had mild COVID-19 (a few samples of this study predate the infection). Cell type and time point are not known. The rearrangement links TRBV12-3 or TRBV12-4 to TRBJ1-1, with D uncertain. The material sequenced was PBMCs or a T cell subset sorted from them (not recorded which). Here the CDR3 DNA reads TGTGCCAGCAGTTTAAGTCGGAGCACTGAAGCTTTCTTT. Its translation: CASSLSRSTEAFF.